This entry concerns a single T cell receptor (beta chain). Its target is unknown. The data were taken from a study of cytomegalovirus exposure and HLA in healthy donors. General study results and limits: As was reported, the HLA-A and HLA-B alleles of most subjects were accurately predicted from TCR beta sequences. There were some 150 TCR beta chains listed as cytomegalovirus-associated. A later analysis reportedly identified an Asian-associated ancestry cluster as carrying fewer N-insertions than the approximately 620-donor mean. In a later analysis, across HLA loci, associated TCR counts were highest for DRB1, lowest for HLA-C.

The length of the CDR3 is 15 residues. With 3 bases removed from V and 7 bases from J, the gap between germline ends came to 15 bases. Germline lookup yields CDR1 SGHTA and CDR2 FQGNSA. PCR involved 60 Vbeta and 13 Jbeta primers. Clones were sequenced by immunoSEQ multiplex PCR, and TCRdb holds only the in-frame ones, with some missing. This table holds about 110,000 clones, 69% found once. Sequences were obtained from PBMCs. This TCR derives from a woman in her seventies in good health and CMV-seropositive. The rearrangement links TRBV7-2 to TRBJ1-4, with D maybe TRBD1 (6 bases). The CDR3 DNA sequence: TGTGCCAGCAGCTTGACGGCAGGGGTTGGTGAAAAACTGTTTTTT. This translates into CASSLTAGVGEKLFF.